The 16 T cell receptor beta chains reported below all come from one sample, sequenced in a study of regulatory T cells in long-lasting Graves disease. Combining iRepertoire HTBI primers with Arm-PCR of CDR3 regions, the authors built TCR beta libraries. MiXCR, applied by TCRdb to the multiplex PCR reads, yields one record per CDR3 protein. The profile covers roughly 450,000 distinct CDR3 sequences, with less than 25% appearing a single time and over 7.5% taken by the ten largest. Described time point: persistent/refractory GD, antithyroid drugs over 5 years with positive TRAb. The TCR library was made from RNA that had been extracted from PBMCs in TRIzol. The sequenced sample was peripheral blood mononuclear cells (PBMCs), obtained when the disease was refractory, from a patient treated with antithyroid drugs. The receptors shown here come from a female donor with Graves disease.

In its sample, this clonotype was seen many times. The CDR3 loop reads CASRAGGTFGEQYF. The CDR3 nucleotides are TGTGCCAGCCGGGCGGGGGGAACGTTTGGCGAGCAGTACTTC. The chain employs TRBV12-3 or TRBV12-4 and TRBJ2-7, with 8 bases matching TRBD2. This CDR3 region has 14 residues. V shed 8 bases and J 6 bases; nucleotides not matched to a gene: 12.

The chain is built from TRBV2 and TRBJ2-3, with D hard to call. Trimming pared 3 bases from V and 4 bases from J, leaving 8 bases between. CDR1 is SNHLY and CDR2 is FYNNEI in the germline V gene. This CDR3 spans 13 amino acids. The CDR3 spells CASSELRADTQYF. In DNA, the CDR3 is TGTGCCAGCAGTGAGTTGAGAGCAGATACGCAGTATTTT. Full variable domain (outside the CDR3, taken from reference TRBV2 and TRBJ2-3): EPEVTQTPSHQVTQMGQEVILRCVPISNHLYFYWYRQILGQKVEFLVSFYNNEISEKSEIFDDQFSVERPDGSNFTLKIRSTKLEDSAMYFCASSELRADTQYFGPGTRLTVL.

This clonotype was seen many times. The CDR3 DNA is TGTGCCAGCAGTGAAATGAGGATTAGCAATCAGCCCCAGCATTTT. Its protein is CASSEMRISNQPQHF. The rearrangement joins TRBV6-1 to TRBJ1-5; D not resolved. The CDR3 spans 15 residues. Looked up from germline, CDR1 is MNHNS and CDR2 is SASEGT. Trimming pared 2 bases from V and 0 bases from J, leaving 8 bases between.

This clonotype was seen ten or more times. The chain combines TRBV6-2 or TRBV6-3 with TRBJ1-2; maybe TRBD1 (5 bases). This CDR3 spans 13 amino acids. Germline V gene lookup returns CDR1 MNHEY and CDR2 SVGEGT. V was cut by 3 bases and J by 5 bases, with 10 bases left in between. CDR3 amino acids: CASSYRQSYGYTF. CDR3 DNA sequence: TGTGCCAGCAGTTATAGACAGAGTTATGGCTACACCTTC.

This clonotype appeared many times. V is TRBV6-5 and J is TRBJ2-5, with D hard to call. The CDR3 length is 14 residues. The germline gives CDR1 MNHEY, CDR2 SVGAGI. V lost 0 bases and J 5 bases, leaving 10 bases between the germline ends. The CDR3 spells CASSYSMVGETQYF. The CDR3, as DNA: TGTGCCAGCAGTTACTCGATGGTTGGGGAGACCCAGTACTTC.

To note about this clonotype: Being one base from a much bigger clone, this may be a read error. The conserved phenylalanine or tryptophan normally closing the CDR3 is absent here, so this likely arose from a read error. V and J are TRBV6-5 and TRBJ2-7, with D possibly being TRBD1 (6 bases). The CDR3 is 14 residues long. Trimming stripped 0 bases from V and 7 bases from J, with 13 bases between. The V gene's germline CDR1 is MNHEY and CDR2 SVGAGI. CDR3 in amino acids: CASSYSQAGVEQYS. In nucleotides, the CDR3 is TGTGCCAGCAGTTACTCCCAAGCAGGGGTGGAGCAGTACTCC.

This clonotype was detected only a few times. At one end the junction does not follow the germline gene, possibly because of a read error. The V call is TRBV6-6, the J call TRBJ2-1, with D possibly TRBD1 on 6 matching bases. The CDR3 totals 15 residues. Germline V CDR1 and CDR2: MNHNY, SVGAGI (reference sequence). The CDR3 DNA is TGCGCCAGCAGTTACTCGTTGGGGCTACAGGGTGAGCAGTTCTTC. Encoded protein: CASSYSLGLQGEQFF.

This clonotype was seen many times. The CDR3 DNA reads as TGTGCCACCAGTGATAACAGGGCTCCAGGCTACGAGCAGTACTTC. Encoded protein: CATSDNRAPGYEQYF. The genes are TRBV24-1 and TRBJ2-7; D is perhaps TRBD1 (6 bases). Germline CDR1 KGHDR, CDR2 SFDVKD. Trimming pared 3 bases from V and 3 bases from J, leaving 14 bases between. The CDR3 is 15 amino acids.

This clonotype was detected ten times or more. This rearrangement joins TRBV11-2 to TRBJ2-7; the D is unclear. CDR3 length equals 15 residues. Germline assignment: CDR1 SGHAT and CDR2 FQNNGV. V was pared by 6 bases and J by 3 bases, with 18 bases between. This CDR3 is CASRSLLSTDYEQYF. CDR3 in DNA: TGTGCCAGCAGGTCCCTTTTAAGCACGGACTACGAGCAGTACTTC.

This chain links TRBV7-6 with TRBJ2-6, with D possibly TRBD2 on 6 matching bases. This CDR3 is 16 amino acids long. With 5 bases removed from V and 0 bases from J, the gap between germline ends came to 11 bases. Germline V CDR1 and CDR2: SGHVS, FNYEAQ. The CDR3 bases are TGTGCCAGCAGCAGAACTAGCCCCTCTGGGGCCAACGTCCTGACTTTC. Translation gives CASSRTSPSGANVLTF. The whole variable domain, filled in from reference TRBV7-6 and TRBJ2-6, reads GAGVSQSPRYKVTKRGQDVALRCDPISGHVSLYWYRQALGQGPEFLTYFNYEAQQDKSGLPNDRFSAERPEGSISTLTIQRTEQRDSAMYRCASSRTSPSGANVLTFGAGSRLTVL.

Many counts were recorded for this clonotype. The chain uses TRBV7-8 and TRBJ1-5, with D perhaps TRBD1 (5 bases). Trimming removed 1 base from V and 5 bases from J, with 15 bases in between. Germline V CDR1 and CDR2: SGHVS, FQNEAQ. This CDR3 spans 16 amino acids. The CDR3 protein is CASSLGRRVMDQPQHF. CDR3 nucleotide sequence: TGTGCCAGCAGCTTAGGTCGCAGGGTTATGGATCAGCCCCAGCATTTT.

This clonotype came up many times. V gene TRBV6-1 combines with J gene TRBJ1-1; D gene unclear. V was shortened by 7 bases and J by 0 bases, with 12 bases between the two germline ends. Germline V gene lookup returns CDR1 MNHNS and CDR2 SASEGT. The CDR3 extends over 14 amino acids. The CDR3: CASTFRAVNTEAFF. The CDR3 region has the DNA TGTGCCAGCACTTTCCGGGCGGTGAACACTGAAGCTTTCTTT.

This clonotype has only a few counts. V is TRBV18 and J is TRBJ1-1; no reliable D call. The germline V gene has CDR1 KGHSH and CDR2 LQKENI. Trimming shortened V by 8 bases and J by 0 bases, and 16 bases separated the two germline ends. CDR3 length: 15 residues. The CDR3 loop reads CASPPPGTLNTEAFF. The DNA of the CDR3 is TGTGCCAGCCCGCCCCCAGGAACATTGAACACTGAAGCTTTCTTT.

This clonotype was seen many times. V is TRBV11-2 and J is TRBJ2-7; D ambiguous. With 3 bases removed from V and 5 bases from J, the gap between germline ends came to 14 bases. Germline assignment: CDR1 SGHAT and CDR2 FQNNGV. The CDR3 sequence is 14 residues long. The CDR3 DNA sequence: TGTGCCAGCAGCTTCAGTGGGCTTGTGGACGAGCAGTACTTC. Amino acids: CASSFSGLVDEQYF.

This clonotype was picked up many times. This sequence joins TRBV10-3 and TRBJ2-5; maybe TRBD2 (5 bases). This CDR3 comprises 14 residues. Trimming pared 7 bases from V and 2 bases from J, leaving 14 bases between. Per the germline V gene, CDR1 is ENHRY and CDR2 is SYGVKD. CDR3 bases: TGTGCCATCAATCCCGGGAACGGACAAGAGACCCAGTACTTC. Translated: CAINPGNGQETQYF.

There are a few counts of this clonotype. This chain links TRBV4-1 with TRBJ1-2; perhaps TRBD1 as D (5 bases). The V gene's germline CDR1 is MGHRA and CDR2 YSYEKL. The CDR3 covers 13 residues. Between the trimmed V and J ends, which lost 1 base and 5 bases, there was a span of 8 bases. CDR3: CASSQVGGYGYTF. The CDR3 DNA is TGCGCCAGCAGCCAAGTGGGGGGATATGGCTACACCTTC.